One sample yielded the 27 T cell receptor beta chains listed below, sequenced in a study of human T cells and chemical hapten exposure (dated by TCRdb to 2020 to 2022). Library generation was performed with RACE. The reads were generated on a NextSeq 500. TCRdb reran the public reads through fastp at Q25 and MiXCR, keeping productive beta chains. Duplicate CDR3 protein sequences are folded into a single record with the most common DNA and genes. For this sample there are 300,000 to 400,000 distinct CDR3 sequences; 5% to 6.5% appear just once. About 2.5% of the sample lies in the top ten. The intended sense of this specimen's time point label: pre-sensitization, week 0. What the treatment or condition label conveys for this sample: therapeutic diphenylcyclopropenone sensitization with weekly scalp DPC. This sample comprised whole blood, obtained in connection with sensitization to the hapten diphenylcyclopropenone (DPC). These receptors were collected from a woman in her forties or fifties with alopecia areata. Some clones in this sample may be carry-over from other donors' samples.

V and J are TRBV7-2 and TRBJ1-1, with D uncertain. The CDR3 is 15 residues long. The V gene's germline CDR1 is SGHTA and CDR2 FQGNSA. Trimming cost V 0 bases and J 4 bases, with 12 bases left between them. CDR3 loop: CASSLATQVFTEAFF. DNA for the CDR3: TGTGCCAGCAGCTTAGCCACGCAGGTTTTCACTGAAGCTTTCTTT.

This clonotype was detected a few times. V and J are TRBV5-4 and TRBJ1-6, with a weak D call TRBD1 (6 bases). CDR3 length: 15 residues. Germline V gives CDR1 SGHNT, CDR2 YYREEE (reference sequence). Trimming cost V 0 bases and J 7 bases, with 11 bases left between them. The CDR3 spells CASSLGGQTNSPLHF. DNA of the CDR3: TGTGCCAGCAGCTTGGGTGGACAGACCAATTCACCCCTCCACTTT.

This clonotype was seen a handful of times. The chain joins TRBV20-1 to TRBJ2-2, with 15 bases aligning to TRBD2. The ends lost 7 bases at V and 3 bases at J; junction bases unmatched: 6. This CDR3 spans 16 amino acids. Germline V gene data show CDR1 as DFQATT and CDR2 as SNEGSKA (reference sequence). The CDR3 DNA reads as TGCAGTGGACGGACTAGCGGGAGGGTAGACACCGGGGAGCTGTTTTTT. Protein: CSGRTSGRVDTGELFF.

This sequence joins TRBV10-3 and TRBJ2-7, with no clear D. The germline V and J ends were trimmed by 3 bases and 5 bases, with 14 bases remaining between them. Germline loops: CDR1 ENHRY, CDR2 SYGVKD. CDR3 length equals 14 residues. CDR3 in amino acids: CAISDGSRVDEQYF. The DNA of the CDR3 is TGTGCCATCAGTGACGGCTCACGGGTCGACGAGCAGTACTTC.

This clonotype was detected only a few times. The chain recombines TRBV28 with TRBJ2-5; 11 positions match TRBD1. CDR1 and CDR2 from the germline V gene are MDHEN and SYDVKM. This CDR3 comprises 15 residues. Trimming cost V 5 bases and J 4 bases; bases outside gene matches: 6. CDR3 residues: CASSAAGTGGETQYF. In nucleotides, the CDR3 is TGTGCCAGCAGTGCCGCCGGGACAGGGGGAGAGACCCAGTACTTC. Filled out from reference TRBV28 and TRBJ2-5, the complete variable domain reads DVKVTQSSRYLVKRTGEKVFLECVQDMDHENMFWYRQDPGLGLRLIYFSYDVKMKEKGDIPEGYSVSREKKERFSLILESASTNQTSMYLCASSAAGTGGETQYFGPGTRLLVL.

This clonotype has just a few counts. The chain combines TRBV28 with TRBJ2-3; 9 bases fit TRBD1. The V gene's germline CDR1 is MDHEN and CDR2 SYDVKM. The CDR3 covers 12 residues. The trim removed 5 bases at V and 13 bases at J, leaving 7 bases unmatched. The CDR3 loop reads CASSPGTGLEYF. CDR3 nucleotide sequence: TGTGCCAGCAGTCCTGGGACAGGGTTAGAGTATTTT.

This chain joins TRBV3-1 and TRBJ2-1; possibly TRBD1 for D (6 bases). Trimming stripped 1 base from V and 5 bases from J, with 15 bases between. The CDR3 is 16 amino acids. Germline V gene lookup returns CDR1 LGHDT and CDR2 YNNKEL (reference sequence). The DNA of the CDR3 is TGTGCCAGCAGCCAAGGCCCCACAGGGATCGACAATGAGCAGTTCTTC. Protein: CASSQGPTGIDNEQFF.

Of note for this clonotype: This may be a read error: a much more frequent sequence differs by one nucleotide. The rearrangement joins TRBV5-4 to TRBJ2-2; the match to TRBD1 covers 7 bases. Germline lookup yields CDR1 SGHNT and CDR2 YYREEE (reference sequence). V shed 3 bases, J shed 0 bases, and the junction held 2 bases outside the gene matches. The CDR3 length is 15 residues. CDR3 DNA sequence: TGTGCCAGCAGCTCCGGACAGGCGAACACCGGGGAGCTGTTTTTT. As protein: CASSSGQANTGELFF.

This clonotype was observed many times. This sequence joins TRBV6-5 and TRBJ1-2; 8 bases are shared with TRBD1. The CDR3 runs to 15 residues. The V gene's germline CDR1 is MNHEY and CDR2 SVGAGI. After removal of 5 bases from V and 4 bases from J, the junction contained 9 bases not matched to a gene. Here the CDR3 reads CASSQWTGPPYGYTF. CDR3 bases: TGTGCCAGCAGTCAATGGACAGGGCCCCCCTATGGCTACACCTTC.

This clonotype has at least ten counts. CDR3 sequence: CASSQDRDSRYYGYTF. The CDR3 region has the DNA TGCGCCAGCAGCCAAGATCGAGACAGCCGATACTATGGCTACACCTTC. J is TRBJ1-2 and V is TRBV4-1; D possibly corresponds to TRBD1 (5 bases). The CDR3 contains 16 residues. Trimming stripped 0 bases from V and 3 bases from J, with 14 bases between. Per germline, CDR1 MGHRA and CDR2 YSYEKL.

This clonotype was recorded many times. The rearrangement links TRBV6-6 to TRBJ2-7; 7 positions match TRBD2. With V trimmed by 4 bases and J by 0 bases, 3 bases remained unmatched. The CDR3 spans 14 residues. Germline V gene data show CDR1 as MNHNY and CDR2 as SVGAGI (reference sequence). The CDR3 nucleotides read TGTGCCAGCAGTTCCAGACTAGCCTCCTACGAGCAGTACTTC. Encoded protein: CASSSRLASYEQYF.

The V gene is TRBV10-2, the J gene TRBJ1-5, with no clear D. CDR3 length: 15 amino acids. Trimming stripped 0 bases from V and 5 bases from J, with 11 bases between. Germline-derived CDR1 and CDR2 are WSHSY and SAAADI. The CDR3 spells CASSESSRSYQPQHF. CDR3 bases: TGCGCCAGCAGTGAGTCTAGCAGGTCATATCAGCCCCAGCATTTT.

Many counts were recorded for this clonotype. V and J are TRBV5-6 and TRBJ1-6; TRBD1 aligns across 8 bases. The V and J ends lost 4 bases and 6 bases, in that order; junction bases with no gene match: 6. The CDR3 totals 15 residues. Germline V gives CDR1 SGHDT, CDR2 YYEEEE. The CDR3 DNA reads TGTGCCAGCAGCCCTACAGGGGGAGGTAATTCACCCCTCCACTTT. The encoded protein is CASSPTGGGNSPLHF.

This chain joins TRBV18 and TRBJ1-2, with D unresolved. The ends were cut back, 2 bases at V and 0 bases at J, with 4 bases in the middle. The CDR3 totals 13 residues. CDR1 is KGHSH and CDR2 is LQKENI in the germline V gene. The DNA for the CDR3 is TGTGCCAGCTCACCAGAGACTAACTATGGCTACACCTTC. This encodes CASSPETNYGYTF.

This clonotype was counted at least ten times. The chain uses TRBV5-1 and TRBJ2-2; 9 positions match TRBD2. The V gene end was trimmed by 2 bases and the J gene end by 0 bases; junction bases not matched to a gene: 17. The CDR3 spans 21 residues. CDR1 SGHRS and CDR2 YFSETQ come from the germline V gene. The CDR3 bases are TGCGCCAGCAGCTTACCTCTCGACAGGGTTGCTAGCGGGGCGAACACCGGGGAGCTGTTTTTT. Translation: CASSLPLDRVASGANTGELFF.

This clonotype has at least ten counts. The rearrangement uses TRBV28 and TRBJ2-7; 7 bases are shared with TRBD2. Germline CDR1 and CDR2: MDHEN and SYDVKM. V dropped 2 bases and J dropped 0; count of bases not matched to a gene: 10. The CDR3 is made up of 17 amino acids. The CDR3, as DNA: TGTGCCAGCAGTTTAAGGGAGGGCCTCATTCCCTCCTACGAGCAGTACTTC. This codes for CASSLREGLIPSYEQYF.

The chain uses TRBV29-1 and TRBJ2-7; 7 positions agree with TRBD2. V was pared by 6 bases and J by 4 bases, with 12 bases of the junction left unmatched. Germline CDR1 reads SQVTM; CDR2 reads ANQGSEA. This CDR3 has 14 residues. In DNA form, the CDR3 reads TGCAGCGTGGGGCCACGAGCGGGGTATTACGAGCAGTACTTC. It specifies CSVGPRAGYYEQYF.

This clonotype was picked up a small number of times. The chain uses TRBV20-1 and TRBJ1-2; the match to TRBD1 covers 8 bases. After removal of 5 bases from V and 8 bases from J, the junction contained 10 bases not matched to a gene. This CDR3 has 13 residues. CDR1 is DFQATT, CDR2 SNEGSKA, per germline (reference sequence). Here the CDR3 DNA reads TGCAGTGCTGGAGGACAGGGCGGGCAAGGCTACACCTTC. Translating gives CSAGGQGGQGYTF.

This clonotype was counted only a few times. Here the CDR3 DNA reads TGTGCCTGGAGTTCCCCCCGGGACAGGGTTTTCTACGAGCAGTACTTC. This translates into CAWSSPRDRVFYEQYF. This chain links TRBV30 with TRBJ2-7; 9 positions agree with TRBD1. After removal of 2 bases from V and 3 bases from J, the junction contained 11 bases not matched to a gene. The length of the CDR3 is 16 residues. Germline assignment: CDR1 GTSNPN and CDR2 SVGIG (reference sequence).

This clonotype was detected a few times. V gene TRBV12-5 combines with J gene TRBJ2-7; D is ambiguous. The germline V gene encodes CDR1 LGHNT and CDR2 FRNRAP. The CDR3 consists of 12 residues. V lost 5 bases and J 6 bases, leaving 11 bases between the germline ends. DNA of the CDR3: TGTGCTAGTGGTCGAACAGTGCCCGAGCAGTACTTC. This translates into CASGRTVPEQYF.

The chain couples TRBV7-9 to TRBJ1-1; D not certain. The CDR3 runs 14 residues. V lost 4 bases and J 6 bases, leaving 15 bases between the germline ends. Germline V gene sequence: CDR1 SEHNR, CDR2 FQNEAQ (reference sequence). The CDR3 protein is CASSSRTGVAEAFF. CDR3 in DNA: TGTGCCAGCAGCTCCCGGACTGGCGTGGCTGAAGCTTTCTTT.

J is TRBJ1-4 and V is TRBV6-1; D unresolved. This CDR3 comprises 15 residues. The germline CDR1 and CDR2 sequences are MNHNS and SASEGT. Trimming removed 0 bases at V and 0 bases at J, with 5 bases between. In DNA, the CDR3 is TGTGCCAGCAGTGAAGCCGATGCAACTAATGAAAAACTGTTTTTT. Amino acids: CASSEADATNEKLFF.

CDR3 nucleotide sequence: TGTGCCAGCAGTAGGGGGGCCTACACTGAAGCTTTCTTT. It is translated as CASSRGAYTEAFF. The chain has TRBV2 and TRBJ1-1, with a tentative D call TRBD1 (6 bases). Germline V gene data show CDR1 as SNHLY and CDR2 as FYNNEI. With 5 bases removed from V and 3 bases from J, the gap between germline ends came to 10 bases. This CDR3 region has 13 residues.

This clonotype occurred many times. The CDR3 loop is CSVEYAAGEYEQFF. Written as DNA, the CDR3 is TGCAGCGTTGAATATGCGGCAGGGGAGTATGAGCAGTTCTTC. The V call is TRBV29-1, the J call TRBJ2-1; maybe TRBD1 (6 bases). Germline values: CDR1 SQVTM, CDR2 ANQGSEA. There are 14 residues in the CDR3. V was shortened by 2 bases and J by 8 bases, with 16 bases between the two germline ends.

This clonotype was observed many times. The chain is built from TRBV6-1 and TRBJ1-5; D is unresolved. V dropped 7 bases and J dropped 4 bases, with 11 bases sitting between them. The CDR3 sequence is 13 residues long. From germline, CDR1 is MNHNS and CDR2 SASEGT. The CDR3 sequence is CASIRQENQPQHF. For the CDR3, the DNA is TGTGCCAGCATCAGGCAGGAAAATCAGCCCCAGCATTTT.

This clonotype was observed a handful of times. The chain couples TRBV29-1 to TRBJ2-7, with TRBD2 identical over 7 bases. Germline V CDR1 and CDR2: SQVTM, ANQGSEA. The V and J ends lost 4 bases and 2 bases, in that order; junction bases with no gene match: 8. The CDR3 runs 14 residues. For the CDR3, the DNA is TGCAGCGTTGTGGATTCTAGCGGCACCTACGAGCAGTACTTC. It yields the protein CSVVDSSGTYEQYF.

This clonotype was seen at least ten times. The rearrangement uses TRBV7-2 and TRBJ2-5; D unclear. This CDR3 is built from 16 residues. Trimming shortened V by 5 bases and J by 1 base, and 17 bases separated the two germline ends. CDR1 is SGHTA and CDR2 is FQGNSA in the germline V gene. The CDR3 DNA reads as TGTGCCAGCAGCCGAACCCGGGCCTCCGGCCAAGAGACCCAGTACTTC. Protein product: CASSRTRASGQETQYF.